The rows below give T cell receptor beta chains drawn from one sample of a study of blood T cell repertoires in COVID-19. The protocol was immunoSEQ multiplex PCR, while the TCRdb copy is restricted to in-frame clones and leaves out a portion. Of about 110,000 clones detected, 60% to 80% appear once; the ten largest clones hold approximately 0.9%. The specimen was peripheral blood. The receptor source for this set is a human donor with acute or convalescent COVID-19. The donor label of this sample is uncertain. Both conserved end residues are part of each CDR3. The order of the fields is D gene, clone size, J gene, V gene, CDR3 length, CDR3 DNA, CDR3 protein. D genes are given only for firm matches. Rows give clone size only sometimes, using once, few, many, or a class for an expanded clone.

d_gene: TRBD2
abundance: NA
j_gene: TRBJ2-3
v_gene: TRBV7-3
len: 18
CDR3nt: TGTGCCAGCAGCATGACTAGCGGGGGGGCGGGGGACACAGATACGCAGTATTTT
CDR3aa: CASSMTSGGAGDTDTQYF

d_gene: NA
abundance: few
j_gene: TRBJ1-5
v_gene: TRBV2
len: 15
CDR3nt: TGTGCCAGCACAAAAGGGGCTCGGGTTAATCAGCCCCAGCATTTT
CDR3aa: CASTKGARVNQPQHF

d_gene: TRBD1
abundance: once
j_gene: TRBJ2-1
v_gene: TRBV5-5
len: 17
CDR3nt: TGTGCCAGCAGCCCGACAGGGGGCAATGGGGGATACAATGAGCAGTTCTTC
CDR3aa: CASSPTGGNGGYNEQFF

d_gene: NA
abundance: NA
j_gene: TRBJ2-2
v_gene: TRBV4-1
len: 14
CDR3nt: TGCGCCAGCAGCCTACAGGAATCCACCGGGGAGCTGTTTTTT
CDR3aa: CASSLQESTGELFF

d_gene: TRBD2
abundance: NA
j_gene: TRBJ2-3
v_gene: TRBV30
len: 16
CDR3nt: TGTGCCTGGAGTGTGCGGAGCGGGGGTCGCACAGATACGCAGTATTTT
CDR3aa: CAWSVRSGGRTDTQYF

d_gene: NA
abundance: few
j_gene: TRBJ2-2
v_gene: TRBV19
len: 14
CDR3nt: TGTGCCAGTAGTACTTACTCGATCACCGGGGAGCTGTTTTTT
CDR3aa: CASSTYSITGELFF

d_gene: TRBD2
abundance: NA
j_gene: TRBJ2-1
v_gene: TRBV5-1
len: 16
CDR3nt: TGCGCCAGCAGCCCGGGACTAGCGGGGGGGCAGGGTGAGCAGTTCTTC
CDR3aa: CASSPGLAGGQGEQFF

d_gene: NA
abundance: few
j_gene: TRBJ1-5
v_gene: TRBV10-3
len: 15
CDR3nt: TGTGCCATCAGCCGGGACAAATATAGCAATCAGCCCCAGCATTTT
CDR3aa: CAISRDKYSNQPQHF

d_gene: TRBD1
abundance: NA
j_gene: TRBJ1-6
v_gene: TRBV18
len: 14
CDR3nt: TGTGCCAGTTCAACCGGGACAGTGTATTCACCCCTCCACTTT
CDR3aa: CASSTGTVYSPLHF

d_gene: NA
abundance: NA
j_gene: TRBJ1-5
v_gene: TRBV18
len: 15
CDR3nt: TGTGCCAGCTCACCCGACAGGACCCCCAATCAGCCCCAGCATTTT
CDR3aa: CASSPDRTPNQPQHF

d_gene: NA
abundance: NA
j_gene: TRBJ2-2
v_gene: TRBV7-2
len: 15
CDR3nt: TGTGCCAGCAGCTTGACGGCGGGGGCCTTCTGGGAGCTGTTTTTT
CDR3aa: CASSLTAGAFWELFF

d_gene: NA
abundance: few
j_gene: TRBJ2-2
v_gene: TRBV11-2
len: 17
CDR3nt: TGTGCCAGCAGCTTAGATATGATGGCCAGTCACACCGGGGAGCTGTTTTTT
CDR3aa: CASSLDMMASHTGELFF

d_gene: TRBD1
abundance: few
j_gene: TRBJ1-5
v_gene: TRBV30
len: 14
CDR3nt: TGTGCCGGCTCCCTCGGGACAGGGAATCAGCCCCAGCATTTT
CDR3aa: CAGSLGTGNQPQHF

d_gene: NA
abundance: NA
j_gene: TRBJ1-1
v_gene: TRBV30
len: 14
CDR3nt: TGTGCCTGCGAGAGAAGGGAGGGGAGGACTGAAGCTTTCTTT
CDR3aa: CACERREGRTEAFF

d_gene: NA
abundance: many
j_gene: TRBJ1-5
v_gene: TRBV6-5
len: 15
CDR3nt: TGTGCCAGCAGAGCGGACAGCTATAGCAATCAGCCCCAGCATTTT
CDR3aa: CASRADSYSNQPQHF

d_gene: NA
abundance: NA
j_gene: TRBJ1-5
v_gene: TRBV11-2
len: 15
CDR3nt: TGTGCCAGCAGCTTAGATTACGGGGTAAATCAGCCCCAGCATTTT
CDR3aa: CASSLDYGVNQPQHF

d_gene: TRBD1
abundance: NA
j_gene: TRBJ1-1
v_gene: TRBV9
len: 15
CDR3nt: TGTGCCAGCAGCGTAGGGGGACAGTTAAACACTGAAGCTTTCTTT
CDR3aa: CASSVGGQLNTEAFF

d_gene: NA
abundance: NA
j_gene: TRBJ2-2
v_gene: TRBV12-5
len: 13
CDR3nt: TGTGCTAGTGGTTTGGTACGCTATGGGGAGCTGTTTTTT
CDR3aa: CASGLVRYGELFF

d_gene: TRBD1
abundance: NA
j_gene: TRBJ2-1
v_gene: TRBV6-6
len: 15
CDR3nt: TGTGCCAGCACCCTATGGGGACAGGGGGGAAATGAGCAGTTCTTC
CDR3aa: CASTLWGQGGNEQFF

d_gene: NA
abundance: NA
j_gene: TRBJ2-7
v_gene: TRBV30
len: 12
CDR3nt: TGTGCCTGGGGGCGGCAGACCTACGAGCAGTACTTC
CDR3aa: CAWGRQTYEQYF

d_gene: NA
abundance: NA
j_gene: TRBJ2-1
v_gene: TRBV11-2
len: 14
CDR3nt: TGTGCCAGCAGCTTAAGTTGGGGGCCTCAGGAGCAGTTCTTC
CDR3aa: CASSLSWGPQEQFF

d_gene: TRBD2
abundance: few
j_gene: TRBJ2-1
v_gene: TRBV27
len: 18
CDR3nt: TGTGCCAGCAGTTTGAGGTTCGTAGCGGGGGGCCTAAACAATGAGCAGTTCTTC
CDR3aa: CASSLRFVAGGLNNEQFF

d_gene: NA
abundance: NA
j_gene: TRBJ2-5
v_gene: TRBV12-3/TRBV12-4
len: 12
CDR3nt: TGTGCCAGCGGTCAGCGGGTAGAGACCCAGTACTTC
CDR3aa: CASGQRVETQYF

d_gene: NA
abundance: NA
j_gene: TRBJ1-4
v_gene: TRBV10-3
len: 14
CDR3nt: TGTGCCATCAGTGAGATGGCAGGGCCTGAGAAACTGTTTTTT
CDR3aa: CAISEMAGPEKLFF

d_gene: NA
abundance: NA
j_gene: TRBJ2-5
v_gene: TRBV4-1
len: 14
CDR3nt: TGCGCCAGCAGCCGCCTTGGGGGCGGGGAGACCCAGTACTTC
CDR3aa: CASSRLGGGETQYF

d_gene: NA
abundance: NA
j_gene: TRBJ1-5
v_gene: TRBV5-5
len: 15
CDR3nt: TGTGCCAGCAGCCCGACGGCAGGGTTCAATCAGCCCCAGCATTTT
CDR3aa: CASSPTAGFNQPQHF

d_gene: TRBD2
abundance: few
j_gene: TRBJ2-1
v_gene: TRBV6-1
len: 16
CDR3nt: TGTGCCAGCAGTGAATGGAGCGGGGGGCCCTACAATGAGCAGTTCTTC
CDR3aa: CASSEWSGGPYNEQFF

d_gene: NA
abundance: NA
j_gene: TRBJ2-1
v_gene: TRBV24-1
len: 13
CDR3nt: TGTGCCACCAGTGATTCCACAGGGCTTAGGCAGTTCTTC
CDR3aa: CATSDSTGLRQFF

d_gene: TRBD1
abundance: NA
j_gene: TRBJ1-4
v_gene: TRBV10-3
len: 14
CDR3nt: TGTGCCATCAGTGAAAGGGGGCGTGAGGAAAAACTGTTTTTT
CDR3aa: CAISERGREEKLFF

d_gene: TRBD2
abundance: NA
j_gene: TRBJ2-5
v_gene: TRBV11-2
len: 13
CDR3nt: TGTGCCAGCAGCTTAGGTGGGGGGGGGACCCAGTACTTC
CDR3aa: CASSLGGGGTQYF

d_gene: NA
abundance: NA
j_gene: TRBJ2-2
v_gene: TRBV19
len: 14
CDR3nt: TGTGCCAGTAAGGAGGGACTGAACACCGGGGAGCTGTTTTTT
CDR3aa: CASKEGLNTGELFF

d_gene: TRBD1
abundance: NA
j_gene: TRBJ1-5
v_gene: TRBV19
len: 17
CDR3nt: TGTGCCAGTAGGGGAACCGGGACAGTCAATAGCAATCAGCCCCAGCATTTT
CDR3aa: CASRGTGTVNSNQPQHF

d_gene: TRBD1
abundance: once
j_gene: TRBJ2-7
v_gene: TRBV18
len: 14
CDR3nt: TGTGCCAGCTCACCATGGGACAGCCCCTACGAGCAGTACTTC
CDR3aa: CASSPWDSPYEQYF

d_gene: NA
abundance: NA
j_gene: TRBJ2-7
v_gene: TRBV5-1
len: 13
CDR3nt: TGCGCCAGCAGCTTGGTTACAGACTACGAGCAGTACTTC
CDR3aa: CASSLVTDYEQYF

d_gene: TRBD1
abundance: NA
j_gene: TRBJ2-2
v_gene: TRBV24-1
len: 14
CDR3nt: TGTGCCACCGGACAACAGGGGGCCACCGGGGAGCTGTTTTTT
CDR3aa: CATGQQGATGELFF

d_gene: NA
abundance: NA
j_gene: TRBJ1-2
v_gene: TRBV24-1
len: 12
CDR3nt: TGTGCCACCAGTGACTCCAGGGATGGCTACACCTTC
CDR3aa: CATSDSRDGYTF

d_gene: TRBD1
abundance: NA
j_gene: TRBJ1-1
v_gene: TRBV6-5
len: 14
CDR3nt: TGTGCCAGCAGGAGGACAGGGGGAGACACTGAAGCTTTCTTT
CDR3aa: CASRRTGGDTEAFF

d_gene: TRBD2
abundance: NA
j_gene: TRBJ2-1
v_gene: TRBV18
len: 17
CDR3nt: TGTGCCAGCTCACCAAGACTAGCGGGGGGCGTGGACAATGAGCAGTTCTTC
CDR3aa: CASSPRLAGGVDNEQFF

d_gene: TRBD1
abundance: few
j_gene: TRBJ1-6
v_gene: TRBV11-2
len: 14
CDR3nt: TGTGCCAGCAAAACGACAGGGGTCAATTCACCCCTCCACTTT
CDR3aa: CASKTTGVNSPLHF

d_gene: TRBD1
abundance: NA
j_gene: TRBJ1-6
v_gene: TRBV18
len: 16
CDR3nt: TGTGCCAGCTCACCACGGCAGGGACAGGGGGCTACACCCCTCCACTTT
CDR3aa: CASSPRQGQGATPLHF